This T cell receptor beta chain comes out of a study of cytomegalovirus exposure and HLA in healthy donors (dated by TCRdb to about 2017). For the study in its entirety: An earlier analysis of around 600 of the donors reported 250 to 300 Gb of sequence data and roughly 100 million unique TCR beta sequences from some 180 million T cells. An early release covering 500 to 750 HLA-typed donors comprised about 300 gigabases of sequencing data and about 90 million unique TCR sequences. The genetic ancestry cluster associated with self-reported Caucasian donors included 81% of the approximately 400 genotyped donors. The study aimed to test whether cataloging public T cell receptors could reveal signatures of past pathogen exposure. The T cell repertoires of 670 or so subjects were profiled by immunosequencing and related to cytomegalovirus serostatus. A separate validation cohort of over a hundred different subjects was used in addition to the roughly 670-subject first cohort. To predict cytomegalovirus infection status, the study brought together high-throughput TCR immunosequencing, statistical association of individual TCRs with disease status, and machine learning. A later analysis re-examined previously published TCR beta repertoires from 600 to 700 donors and added high-resolution HLA genotyping to investigate patterns of TCR occurrence. In the later analysis, no new phenotypic data were used to find candidate immune exposures; instead, reliance was placed on TCR beta sequences and their occurrence across donors. An earlier analysis of about 620 of the donors applied high-throughput TCR beta sequencing to assess whether each TCR beta V gene segment acted as functional or pseudogenic. Donor age, sex, ethnicity and CMV serostatus were collected together with the repertoire data. A later genetic analysis used genome-wide SNP genotypes for 398 of the 666 donors, treating that subset as a discovery cohort. All discovery cohort repertoires had been generated on a single sequencing platform. HLA typing covered class I and class II loci at four-digit resolution. The number of typed donors differed by locus: about 620-640 for A, B, C, DRB1 and DQB1; approximately 520 for DQA1; some 590 for DPA1; and around 470 for DPB1. Because of strong linkage in the cohort, roughly five DR-DQ haplotypes were treated as single units for association and clustering. Across under 500 genotyped donors of the cohort, an average of roughly 250,000 unique TCR beta nucleotide sequences per donor were sequenced, and roughly a sixth of those sequences were non-productive.

Study-level results and caveats: Across donors, most TCR sequences were observed very rarely, whereas some public TCRs were present in many individuals. The classifier was reported to diagnose cytomegalovirus status with high specificity and sensitivity in both the original and validation cohorts. A later analysis found that TCR association rates varied across HLA loci, with DRB1 alleles showing the most associated TCRs and HLA-C alleles the fewest. The study gave a list of about 150 TCR beta chains associated with cytomegalovirus. When HLA alleles, especially DR and DQ, strongly co-occurred, TCR associations were difficult to assign to individual alleles. Compared with the approximately 670-donor mean, donors in an Asian-associated ancestry cluster had fewer N-insertions in productive TCRs, according to a later genetic analysis. The earlier analysis of 587 of the donors excluded over 15 rarely observed V segments, including chromosome 9 orphons, because counts were too low. A later analysis associated about 16,000 TCR beta sequences with specific HLA alleles at a false discovery rate of 0.05. In an earlier analysis of approximately 600 of the donors, most TCR beta V segments were observed in productive rearrangements about 87% or about 30% of the time, broadly matching IMGT annotations. Most CMV-associated TCR beta chains appeared to be HLA-restricted in a later analysis, and the HLA associations seemed to be driven largely by CMV exposure. Because some donors lacked HLA typing at each locus, the association tests relied only on the typed subset. The only immune exposure information available for the cohort was CMV serostatus. Several of the top co-occurrence clusters appeared to be linked to parvovirus B19, influenza, CMV and Epstein-Barr virus, according to a later analysis. It was suggested by the authors that the approach could potentially be generalized to other disease states and immunological phenotypes. Correlated functional status among segregating V segments might reflect linkage disequilibrium, but an unknown experimental factor could not be ruled out. Because the 87-base-pair reads could not distinguish some IMGT-functional V segments, including TRBV6-2 and TRBV6-3, those segments were excluded. A later genetic analysis associated a missense DCLRE1C variant with V-gene and J-gene trimming of TCR beta chains, and an independent cohort replicated the association. In this cohort, only TCR beta chains were sequenced, and detectable features were limited by the absence of alpha or paired-chain data. In vitro tests confirmed that a few of the cytomegalovirus-associated TCR beta chains recognize cytomegalovirus antigens. The sequencing pipeline was judged likely to have produced a cluster of highly shared sequence variants as a technical artifact. In a later analysis, HLA-associated TCR beta chains were found to be more clonally expanded and to have lower generation probabilities than equally common non-associated chains. The presence/absence analyses assumed that sequencing depth was roughly uniform across donors, and that assumption may not be true. A further reported finding was that TCR beta sequences accurately predicted the HLA-A and HLA-B alleles for most subjects in the first cohort.

After removal of 6 bases from V and 0 bases from J, the junction retains 7 bases not matched to a gene. As encoded in the germline V gene (reference sequence), CDR1 is MNHNY while CDR2 is SVGAGI. Inclusive of the bounding cysteine and phenylalanine, the CDR3 is 16 residues long. Solely the CDR3 DNA is kept, with 48 bases framed from the first base. This clone has ten or more counts. It has no known antigen specificity. No much larger clone exists at a distance of one base, and base qualities are not known. The cohort was made up of several hundred healthy bone marrow donors. At the time of sampling, every cohort member was nominally healthy, though immune exposures that went unrecorded were likely present. The donor was CMV seropositive and was included in the group of 250 to 300 seropositive cohort members. Every donor gave a peripheral blood sample, and the peripheral blood mononuclear cells from that sample were used for TCR beta sequencing. The Qiagen DNeasy Blood Extraction Kit was used to extract genomic DNA from the blood cell samples.

The library came from the immunoSEQ multiplex PCR assay. For the multiplex PCR, a mixture combining 60 forward primers for TCR Vbeta segments and 13 reverse primers for TCR Jbeta segments was used. The CDR3 region of rearranged TCR beta genes was amplified from genomic DNA with a multiplex PCR assay. The Illumina HiSeq System was used to sequence the amplified TCR beta libraries as 87-base-pair reads. The original methods were these. Across the 666 repertoires, a later analysis counted 75 million to 90 million unique TCR beta chains, 8.5 million to 12 million of which were shared by at least two donors. Raw reads were error-corrected and collapsed into unique sequences with a nearest-neighbor algorithm that merged closely related sequences to remove PCR and sequencing errors. V, D and J gene segments were assigned by aligning CDR3 sequences to IMGT reference sequences. For a sequence to be retained, a match of at least six nucleotides to both a V gene segment and a J gene segment was required. A rearrangement was called productive if the CDR3 had no stop codons and remained in frame with V and J, and every other rearrangement was called non-productive. Following IMGT convention, CDR3 was defined as the stretch from the second conserved V-encoded cysteine to the conserved J-encoded phenylalanine. Sequences without an unambiguous match to a single V gene segment were excluded from the earlier analysis of 450 to 750 of the donors. An earlier analysis of about 590 of the donors classified V segments as functional when productive rearrangements were above 56.7% and as segregating when the standard deviation between donors was above 5%. A statistical classification framework was developed to diagnose cytomegalovirus status using the catalog of TCR beta chain sequences. V and J gene assignment, in a later analysis, came from comparing TCR nucleotide sequences with IMGT/GENE-DB human TR gene sequences. In a later analysis, CDR3 sequences and most-parsimonious VDJ recombination scenarios were assigned using the TCRdist pipeline. In a later analysis, each TCR beta chain was defined by its CDR3 amino acid sequence together with its V-gene family, and reads without a unique V-gene family were excluded. To address suspected cross-contamination and a sequencing artifact, a later analysis removed approximately 590 highly shared, low-generation-probability nucleotide sequences. In a later analysis, a clonal expansion index was calculated for each public chain from normalized within-repertoire ranks of inferred template counts. Generation probabilities in a later analysis came from a VDJ recombination model fitted to out-of-frame rearrangements, and those results were checked against IGoR. A later analysis scored TCR-TCR, TCR-HLA and TCR-CMV co-occurrence with hypergeometric tests, applying a repertoire-size bias correction to TCR pairs. To estimate false discovery rates, a later analysis permuted the HLA or CMV assignments 20 times. In a later analysis, co-occurring TCRs were grouped using DBSCAN, and TCRdist sequence similarity was added for clustering within HLA-allele-positive subsets. For co-occurrence clustering, repertoires with fewer than 30,000 or more than 120,000 public chains were excluded, along with roughly 5 repertoires with anomalous nucleotide sharing. Here the immuneACCESS table is served through TCRdb, limited to in-frame sequences with V and J called. Missing clones are a known gap in these copies; in checked studies unresolved V genes cover under half, and the rest lacks a known reason. V and J calls and clone size follow that table, whereas D and trimming were derived from the DNA. The sample includes tens of thousands of clones, with approximately 75% observed a single time. Around 10% of the sample is held by the ten biggest clonotypes.

The V and J genes are TRBV6-6 and TRBJ1-4, with 7 bases in between that match TRBD1. The sequence was collected from a woman aged 40 to 50 in good health and CMV-seropositive. Input material: PBMCs. The CDR3 region reads CASSRDRVATNEKLFF. The DNA sequence is TGTGCCAGCAGCAGAGACAGGGTGGCAACTAATGAAAAACTGTTTTTT.